The rows below give T cell receptor beta chains drawn from one sample of a study of identifying expanded T cells in peripheral blood. The repertoire was sequenced with immunoSEQ multiplex PCR; TCRdb's copy has only in-frame clones and lacks some. The sample lists approximately 110,000 clones; around 89% were seen once. The source material was blood. The receptor set was obtained from a person aged 18 to 69 in good health. Both conserved end residues are part of each CDR3.

V,J,CDR3
TRBV6-6,TRBJ1-5,CASRTGFGQPQHF
TRBV29-1,TRBJ2-3,CSVVQGASTDTQYF
TRBV5-4,TRBJ2-7,CASSLGREREQYF
TRBV15,TRBJ2-2,CATRSIPGQGAGELFF
TRBV4-3,TRBJ2-3,CASSQAIAGGRDTQYF
TRBV28,TRBJ1-2,CASSPYGSGDYGYTF
TRBV7-2,TRBJ2-5,CASSARSLAGRETQYF
TRBV6-6,TRBJ1-6,CASIQGSGSPLHF
TRBV18,TRBJ2-3,CASSPLSGGAMDTQYF
TRBV25-1,TRBJ1-1,CASSEGARRAFF
TRBV7-6,TRBJ2-2,CASSAGPYTGELFF
TRBV7-2,TRBJ2-2,CASSWLAGGLTGELFF
TRBV7-2,TRBJ1-6,CASSLLGQASSYNSPLHF
TRBV4-3,TRBJ2-3,CASSPGSFSTDTQYF
TRBV6-6,TRBJ1-5,CASTVTRGVYQAQHF
TRBV27,TRBJ2-6,CASSLFFVASGANVLTF
TRBV28,TRBJ2-7,CASSFGDGYEQYF
TRBV2,TRBJ2-1,CASIHSDRGWGNEQFF
TRBV29-1,TRBJ2-5,CSDLDRGTQETQYF
TRBV5-5,TRBJ2-1,CASSLSAGANNEQFF
TRBV7-8,TRBJ1-2,CASSPGTGSRGGYTF
TRBV19,TRBJ1-1,CAGVIGITEAFF
TRBV4-3,TRBJ1-1,CASSQAPAGGGSEAFF
TRBV6-5,TRBJ2-2,CASGYSGTGRGGELFF
TRBV5-1,TRBJ2-6,CASSLISGGANVLTF